This T cell receptor (beta chain) was recorded in a study of shared clonotypes between healthy human individuals. Under the authors' procedure: For the immunoSEQ data, sequences were junction-only without quality scores, so filtering differed. Produced via immunoSEQ multiplex PCR; TCRdb's table is partial and in-frame only. That table furnishes V, J and clone size, whereas the DNA furnished D and trimming. The repertoire includes 2 million to 2.5 million clones, 80% to 95% of them detected once, and more than 0.35% sits in the top ten. Study donors comprised healthy, HIV-negative adults devoid of recent acute infection or vaccination. Study-wide findings and caveats: Roughly 4.6% of naive CD4 clonotypes were common to a handful of donors.

Worth noting for this clone: Its matching antigen is unknown. A read error may produce the germline difference seen at one junction end. This sample includes further DNA sequences coding for the same CDR3.

The sequenced sample consisted of naive CD4+ T cells from PBMCs. Subset given: CD45RA+ positively selected. This receptor was identified in a man between 18 and 35 years old in good health. Some clones in this sample may be carry-over from other donors' samples.

CDR3 loop: CAWSVGENTEAFF. The CDR3 region has the DNA TGTGCCTGGAGTGTGGGGGAGAACACTGAAGCCTTCTTT. The chain carries TRBV30 and TRBJ1-1, with D maybe TRBD1 (5 bases). This CDR3 contains 13 residues. Germline V gene data show CDR1 as GTSNPN and CDR2 as SVGIG (reference sequence).